The present TCR beta chain was sequenced within a study of blood T cell repertoires in COVID-19. Overall study context: The origin of the acute and convalescent COVID-19 samples was the United States, Italy and Spain. PBMCs, B-cell-depleted T cells, or T cells provided the cDNA or gDNA that made up the material.

Authors' processing steps: Nucleated cell number was recorded as an estimate derived from reference gene primer amplification. Clones were read by immunoSEQ multiplex PCR, and TCRdb kept only the in-frame ones, dropping some. D and trimming were read from the DNA, whereas the V and J calls and clone size are those reported in that table. Of roughly 140,000 clones in the sample, approximately 82% were seen once. CDR1 and CDR2 from the germline V gene are SQVTM and ANQGSEA. The CDR3 is 15 residues long. Trimming took off 6 bases at V and 6 bases at J, with 21 bases between the two ends. The TCR was taken from a woman aged 45-65 years in a cohort sampled during active or convalescent COVID-19. The chain combines TRBV29-1 with TRBJ2-1, with D perhaps matching TRBD2 (5 bases). Specimen: peripheral blood. The CDR3 sequence is CSVIGSQEVGNEQFF. Here the CDR3 DNA reads TGCAGCGTAATAGGGAGCCAGGAGGTGGGCAATGAGCAGTTCTTC.